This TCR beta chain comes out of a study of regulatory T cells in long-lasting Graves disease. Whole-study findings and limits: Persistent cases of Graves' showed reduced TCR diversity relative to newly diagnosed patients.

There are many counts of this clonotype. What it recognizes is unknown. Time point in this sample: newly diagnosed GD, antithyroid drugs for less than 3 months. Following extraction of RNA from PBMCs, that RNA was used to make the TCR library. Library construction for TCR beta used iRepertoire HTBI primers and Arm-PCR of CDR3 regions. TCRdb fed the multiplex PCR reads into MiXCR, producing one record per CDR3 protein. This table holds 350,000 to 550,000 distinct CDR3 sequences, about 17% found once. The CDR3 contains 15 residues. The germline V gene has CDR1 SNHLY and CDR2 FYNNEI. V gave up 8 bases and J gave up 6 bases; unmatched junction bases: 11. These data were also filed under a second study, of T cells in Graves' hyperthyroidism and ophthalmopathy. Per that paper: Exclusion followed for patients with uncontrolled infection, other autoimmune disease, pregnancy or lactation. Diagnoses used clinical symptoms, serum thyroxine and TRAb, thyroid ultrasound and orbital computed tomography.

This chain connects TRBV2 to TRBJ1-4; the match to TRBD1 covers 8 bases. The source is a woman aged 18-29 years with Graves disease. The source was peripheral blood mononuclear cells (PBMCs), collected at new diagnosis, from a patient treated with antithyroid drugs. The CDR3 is CASRDRLGGDEKLFF. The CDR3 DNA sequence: TGTGCCAGCCGGGACAGGTTAGGGGGTGATGAAAAACTGTTTTTT. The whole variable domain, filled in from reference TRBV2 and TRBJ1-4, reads EPEVTQTPSHQVTQMGQEVILRCVPISNHLYFYWYRQILGQKVEFLVSFYNNEISEKSEIFDDQFSVERPDGSNFTLKIRSTKLEDSAMYFCASRDRLGGDEKLFFGSGTQLSVL.